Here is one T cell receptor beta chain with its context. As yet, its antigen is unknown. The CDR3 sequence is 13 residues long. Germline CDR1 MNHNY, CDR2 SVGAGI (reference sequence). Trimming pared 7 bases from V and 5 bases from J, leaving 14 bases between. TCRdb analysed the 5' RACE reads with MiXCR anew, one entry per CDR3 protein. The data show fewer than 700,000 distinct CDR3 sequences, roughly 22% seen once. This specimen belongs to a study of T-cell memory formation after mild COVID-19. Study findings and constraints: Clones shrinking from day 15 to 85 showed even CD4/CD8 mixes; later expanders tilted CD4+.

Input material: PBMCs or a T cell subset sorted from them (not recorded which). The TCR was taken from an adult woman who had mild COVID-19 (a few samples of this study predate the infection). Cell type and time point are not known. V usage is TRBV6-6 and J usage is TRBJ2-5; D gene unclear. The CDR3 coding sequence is TGTGCCAGCACCACCAGGACCTGGGAGACCCAGTACTTC. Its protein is CASTTRTWETQYF.